One sample yielded the 5 T cell receptor beta chains listed below, sequenced in a study of blood T cell repertoires in COVID-19. Method: immunoSEQ multiplex PCR; TCRdb's copy keeps in-frame clones and lacks some. Of some 300,000 clones listed, about 89% were seen once; the top ten hold 9.5%. The specimen was PBMCs or T cells enriched from blood (not recorded which). These receptor sequences come from a woman between 40 and 55 years old who had recovered from COVID-19.

The V call is TRBV11-3, the J call TRBJ2-1; D ambiguous. Germline assignment: CDR1 SGHNT and CDR2 YENEEA. This CDR3 is built from 17 residues. V was clipped by 1 base and J by 0 bases, with 13 bases between them. CDR3 bases: TGTGCCAGCAGCTTAGGATCATTGACAAGCTCCTACAATGAGCAGTTCTTC. Translation gives CASSLGSLTSSYNEQFF.

The CDR3 DNA reads TGCGCCAGCAGTCAATCCACAGCGGGATTTTCCTACAATGAGCAGTTCTTC. Protein sequence: CASSQSTAGFSYNEQFF. This chain connects TRBV23-1 to TRBJ2-1, with 7 positions matching TRBD2. TRBV23-1 is known as an ORF, though its function is uncertain. The CDR3 is 17 amino acids. Unmatched junction bases numbered 6, after V lost 0 bases and J lost 1 base.

The rearrangement uses TRBV28 and TRBJ1-3, with 7 bases matching TRBD1. Trimming removed 7 bases from V and 9 bases from J; junction bases left unmatched: 12. CDR1 MDHEN and CDR2 SYDVKM come from the germline V gene. This CDR3 region has 14 residues. CDR3 sequence (DNA): TGTGCCAGCACCTTACAGGGGTCGAGAAGCACCATATATTTT. Translated, it gives CASTLQGSRSTIYF.

This chain uses TRBV28 with TRBJ2-1, with TRBD1 as a possible D gene (5 bases). Germline V lookup: CDR1 MDHEN, CDR2 SYDVKM. V lost 8 bases to trimming and J lost 4 bases, with 12 bases between them. This CDR3 is built from 13 residues. The CDR3 nucleotides read TGTGCCAGCTCTAGGGGTATGTACAATGAGCAGTTCTTC. Translation gives CASSRGMYNEQFF. The full variable domain, in which reference TRBV28 and TRBJ2-1 provide the parts outside the CDR3, is DVKVTQSSRYLVKRTGEKVFLECVQDMDHENMFWYRQDPGLGLRLIYFSYDVKMKEKGDIPEGYSVSREKKERFSLILESASTNQTSMYLCASSRGMYNEQFFGPGTRLTVL.

V gene TRBV5-1 combines with J gene TRBJ1-6; D not certain. Germline CDR1 reads SGHRS; CDR2 reads YFSETQ. V gave up 5 bases and J gave up 10 bases, with 13 bases separating them. The CDR3 is made up of 13 amino acids. CDR3 region: CASRIQQESPLHF. The CDR3 nucleotides are TGCGCCAGCAGAATCCAGCAGGAATCACCCCTCCACTTT.